Below, 20 T cell receptor beta chains from the same sample are listed, as sequenced in a study of shared clonotypes between healthy human individuals. Sequencing used immunoSEQ multiplex PCR; TCRdb keeps in-frame clones, though not all of them. The repertoire holds 100,000 or so clones, with about 63% as singletons. Sequencing was done on a sample of memory CD8+ T cells sorted from blood. Documented subset: CD45RO+ cells pooled with CCR7-negative TemRA cells. The receptors come from a woman aged 25-40 years in good health.

A single count supports this clone. The chain recombines TRBV19 with TRBJ2-1; weak D call: TRBD2 (5 bases). Per the germline V gene, CDR1 is LNHDA and CDR2 is SQIVND (reference sequence). Trimming removed 5 bases from V and 2 bases from J, with 10 bases in between. The CDR3 spans 14 residues. CDR3 nucleotides: TGTGCCAGTAGTGTCTGGGGAGCCTACAATGAGCAGTTCTTC. Translated: CASSVWGAYNEQFF.

The rearrangement joins TRBV11-2 to TRBJ2-7; 10 bases match TRBD2. There are 14 residues in the CDR3. Germline assignment: CDR1 SGHAT and CDR2 FQNNGV. V trimming: 4 bases; J trimming: 3 bases; junction bases outside the gene matches: 3. The CDR3 sequence is CASSYGTSVYEQYF. In nucleotides, the CDR3 is TGTGCCAGCAGCTACGGGACTAGCGTCTACGAGCAGTACTTC. The whole variable domain, filled in from reference TRBV11-2 and TRBJ2-7, reads EAGVAQSPRYKIIEKRQSVAFWCNPISGHATLYWYQQILGQGPKLLIQFQNNGVVDDSQLPKDRFSAERLKGVDSTLKIQPAKLEDSAVYLCASSYGTSVYEQYFGPGTRLTVT.

CDR3 in amino acids: CASSEASSGATEAFF. The CDR3 DNA reads TGTGCCAGCAGTGAAGCATCAAGCGGGGCCACTGAAGCTTTCTTT. V is TRBV6-1 and J is TRBJ1-1; D possibly corresponds to TRBD1 (5 bases). V was trimmed by 0 bases and J by 4 bases, leaving 12 bases between them. CDR1 is MNHNS, CDR2 SASEGT, per germline. The CDR3 is 15 residues long.

The chain employs TRBV7-2 and TRBJ2-5; 9 bases map to TRBD2. CDR3 length: 16 amino acids. The V and J ends lost 4 bases and 5 bases, in that order; junction bases with no gene match: 11. Germline V gives CDR1 SGHTA, CDR2 FQGNSA. This CDR3 reads CASSSLAGAGDETQYF. CDR3 DNA sequence: TGTGCCAGCAGCTCCTTAGCGGGAGCCGGGGACGAGACCCAGTACTTC. Variable domain in full (rest from reference TRBV7-2 and TRBJ2-5): GAGVSQSPSNKVTEKGKDVELRCDPISGHTALYWYRQSLGQGLEFLIYFQGNSAPDKSGLPSDRFSAERTGGSVSTLTIQRTQQEDSAVYLCASSSLAGAGDETQYFGPGTRLLVL.

The chain has TRBV7-3 and TRBJ2-1; possibly TRBD1 for D (5 bases). Germline CDR1 is SGHTA and CDR2 is FQGTGA. The V end lost 8 bases, the J end lost 13 bases, and 18 bases lay between the germline ends. CDR3 size: 12 residues. The CDR3 reads CASSTQGAPQFF. CDR3 DNA sequence: TGTGCCAGCTCTACTCAGGGCGCACCCCAGTTCTTC. Based on the CDR3 plus reference TRBV7-3 and TRBJ2-1, the full variable domain is GAGVSQTPSNKVTEKGKYVELRCDPISGHTALYWYRQSLGQGPEFLIYFQGTGAADDSGLPNDRFFAVRPEGSVSTLKIQRTERGDSAVYLCASSTQGAPQFFGPGTRLTVL.

The chain combines TRBV27 with TRBJ2-7; tentative D call: TRBD2 (7 bases). The CDR3 covers 15 residues. Trimming cost V 6 bases and J 4 bases, with 19 bases left between them. CDR1 and CDR2 (germline): MNHEY, SMNVEV (reference sequence). The CDR3 nucleotides read TGTGCCAGCAGCTTTTTCGGGGGGCTGGGATACGAGCAGTACTTC. Protein product: CASSFFGGLGYEQYF.

This clone occurred a few times. V usage is TRBV21-1 and J usage is TRBJ2-4. TRBV21-1 is a listed pseudogene. The CDR3 loop spans 14 amino acids. The CDR3 region has the DNA TGTGCCAGCAGCAAACAGCAAGCCAAAAACATTCAGTACTTC. Encoded protein: CASSKQQAKNIQYF.

At least ten counts were recorded for this clone. The chain is built from TRBV29-1 and TRBJ2-7; 9 positions match TRBD1. V was pared by 4 bases and J by 3 bases, with 7 bases of the junction left unmatched. The germline CDR1 and CDR2 sequences are SQVTM and ANQGSEA. The CDR3 runs to 14 residues. DNA of the CDR3: TGCAGCGTTGTCAGGGACAGGGACTTCTACGAGCAGTACTTC. The encoded protein is CSVVRDRDFYEQYF.

Comments on this clone: A far larger clone lies a single base away; this is likely a read error. The J gene is TRBJ2-3, the V gene TRBV28, with TRBD2 matching over 9 bases. Germline CDR1 MDHEN, CDR2 SYDVKM. The CDR3 is 15 amino acids. J gave up 4 bases and V 2 bases, and 4 bases lay outside the gene matches. CDR3 in amino acids: CASSLAGGHADTQYF. The CDR3 bases are TGTGCCAGCAGTTTAGCGGGAGGGCACGCAGATACGCAGTATTTT.

The CDR3 coding sequence is TGTGCCAGTAGTATAGAGGTCCCAAGCTTCGGACAGCTAAACTATGGCTACACCTTC. Amino acid sequence: CASSIEVPSFGQLNYGYTF. This chain links TRBV19 with TRBJ1-2; D might be TRBD1 (6 bases). The V end lost 0 bases, the J end lost 2 bases, and 22 bases lay between the germline ends. This CDR3 contains 19 residues. CDR1 and CDR2 from the germline V gene are LNHDA and SQIVND (reference sequence).

The rearrangement links TRBV21-1 to TRBJ1-5; TRBD1, as called in the table, went unchecked against the DNA. TRBV21-1 is a recognized pseudogene. This CDR3 contains 14 residues. CDR3 sequence (DNA): TGTGCCAGCAGCAAAGGAACAGGGGGGGAGCCCCAGCATTTT. Translating gives CASSKGTGGEPQHF.

This chain uses TRBV7-2 with TRBJ2-7, with 10 bases fitting TRBD1. This CDR3 is built from 15 residues. The V gene end was trimmed by 1 base and the J gene end by 3 bases; junction bases not matched to a gene: 3. Germline assignment: CDR1 SGHTA and CDR2 FQGNSA. In DNA, the CDR3 is TGTGCCAGCAGCTTAGGGACAGGGGGTTTCTACGAGCAGTACTTC. Its translation: CASSLGTGGFYEQYF.

The rearrangement uses TRBV9 and TRBJ2-5, with D possibly TRBD2 on 5 matching bases. This CDR3 region has 16 residues. Germline V gene sequence: CDR1 SGDLS, CDR2 YYNGEE. V lost 4 bases and J lost 5, with 21 bases in between. The CDR3 loop reads CASSPGSTSSRETQYF. Here the CDR3 DNA reads TGTGCCAGCAGCCCGGGCTCAACTAGTTCTCGGGAGACCCAGTACTTC.

This chain's CDR3 is CASSDSPQGAGNTIYF. The CDR3 nucleotides are TGTGCCAGCAGTGACTCCCCCCAGGGGGCTGGAAACACCATATATTTT. This chain connects TRBV25-1 to TRBJ1-3, with TRBD1 matching over 7 bases. CDR3 length: 16 amino acids. Germline V gives CDR1 MGHDK, CDR2 SYGVNS. With V trimmed by 3 bases and J by 2 bases, 7 bases remained unmatched.

This chain joins TRBV30 and TRBJ2-3, with 10 positions matching TRBD2. J lost 1 base, V lost 3 bases, and 4 bases had no gene match. The CDR3 covers 15 residues. Germline-derived CDR1 and CDR2 are GTSNPN and SVGIG (reference sequence). CDR3 bases: TGTGCCTGGAGGGCTGGGACTAGCGGCACAGATACGCAGTATTTT. Residues: CAWRAGTSGTDTQYF.

This sequence joins TRBV5-1 and TRBJ1-2; D might be TRBD1 (6 bases). The germline V gene has CDR1 SGHRS and CDR2 YFSETQ. This CDR3 is built from 13 residues. V was cut by 3 bases and J by 4 bases, with 10 bases left in between. CDR3 region: CASSSQGGYGYTF. CDR3 DNA sequence: TGCGCCAGCAGCTCACAGGGTGGCTATGGCTACACCTTC. The variable domain in full, with the rest retrieved from reference TRBV5-1 and TRBJ1-2, is KAGVTQTPRYLIKTRGQQVTLSCSPISGHRSVSWYQQTPGQGLQFLFEYFSETQRNKGNFPGRFSGRQFSNSRSEMNVSTLELGDSALYLCASSSQGGYGYTFGSGTRLTVV.

V usage is TRBV14 and J usage is TRBJ2-2, with D uncertain. Trimming removed 0 bases at V and 8 bases at J, with 10 bases between. CDR3 length: 14 residues. The germline V gene has CDR1 SGHDN and CDR2 FVKESK. The CDR3 reads CASSQDHYLGELFF. The CDR3 coding sequence is TGTGCCAGCAGCCAAGATCACTACCTAGGGGAGCTGTTTTTT.

The chain employs TRBV30 and TRBJ2-2; D is unclear. The germline V and J ends were trimmed by 1 base and 4 bases, with 7 bases remaining between them. The CDR3 sequence is 13 residues long. Germline V gene data show CDR1 as GTSNPN and CDR2 as SVGIG (reference sequence). CDR3: CAWSGPFTGELFF. As DNA, the CDR3 is TGTGCCTGGAGTGGACCCTTCACCGGGGAGCTGTTTTTT.

This clone was seen a handful of times. The chain carries TRBV7-2 and TRBJ2-7; D not resolved. CDR1 and CDR2 (germline): SGHTA, FQGNSA. V lost 5 bases, J lost 3 bases, and 14 bases lay in between. The CDR3 totals 14 residues. As DNA, the CDR3 is TGTGCCAGCAGCCCTCAACGCAGTTACTACGAGCAGTACTTC. Translated: CASSPQRSYYEQYF.

Ten or more counts support this clone. As DNA, the CDR3 is TGTGCCAGCAGTGATACTAGCGGGAGCGCTGATACGCAGTATTTT. Residues: CASSDTSGSADTQYF. The chain has TRBV6-1 and TRBJ2-3; 11 bases are shared with TRBD2. The CDR3 sequence is 15 residues long. The V segment lost 3 bases and the J segment 6 bases; nucleotides outside the gene matches: 5. Germline-derived CDR1 and CDR2 are MNHNS and SASEGT.